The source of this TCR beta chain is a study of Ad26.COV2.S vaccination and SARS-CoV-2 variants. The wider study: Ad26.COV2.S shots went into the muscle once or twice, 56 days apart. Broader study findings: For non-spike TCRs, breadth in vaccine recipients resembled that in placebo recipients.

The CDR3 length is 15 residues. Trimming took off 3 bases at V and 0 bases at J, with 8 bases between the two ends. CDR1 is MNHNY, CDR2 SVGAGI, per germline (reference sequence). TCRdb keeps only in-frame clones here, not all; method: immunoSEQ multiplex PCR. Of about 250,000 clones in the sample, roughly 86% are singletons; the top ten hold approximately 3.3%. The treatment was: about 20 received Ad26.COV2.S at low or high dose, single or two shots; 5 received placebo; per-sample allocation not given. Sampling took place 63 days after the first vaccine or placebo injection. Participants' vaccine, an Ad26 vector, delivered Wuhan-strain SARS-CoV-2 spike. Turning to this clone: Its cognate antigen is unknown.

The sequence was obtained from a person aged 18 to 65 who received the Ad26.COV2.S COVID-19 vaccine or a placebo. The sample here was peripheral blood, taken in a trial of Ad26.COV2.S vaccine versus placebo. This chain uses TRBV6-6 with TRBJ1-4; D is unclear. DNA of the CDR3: TGTGCCAGCAGTTATACCTCTCCAACTAATGAAAAACTGTTTTTT. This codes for CASSYTSPTNEKLFF.